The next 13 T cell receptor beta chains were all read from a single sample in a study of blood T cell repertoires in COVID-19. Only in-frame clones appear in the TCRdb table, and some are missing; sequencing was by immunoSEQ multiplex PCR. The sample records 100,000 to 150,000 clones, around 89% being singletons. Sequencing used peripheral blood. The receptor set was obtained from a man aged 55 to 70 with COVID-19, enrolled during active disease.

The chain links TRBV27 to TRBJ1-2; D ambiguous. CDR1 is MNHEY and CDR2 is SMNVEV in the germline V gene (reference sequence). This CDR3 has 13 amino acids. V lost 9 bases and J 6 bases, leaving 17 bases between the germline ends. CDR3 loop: CASSLRGSDGYTF. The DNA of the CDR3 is TGTGCCAGTTCCTTGCGAGGATCGGATGGCTACACCTTC.

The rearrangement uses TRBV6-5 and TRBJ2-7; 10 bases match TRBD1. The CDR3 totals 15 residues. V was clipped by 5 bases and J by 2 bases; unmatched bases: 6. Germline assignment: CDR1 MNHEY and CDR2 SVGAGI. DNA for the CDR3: TGTGCCAGCAGTAGGTATGGACAGGGGGCCTACGAGCAGTACTTC. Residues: CASSRYGQGAYEQYF.

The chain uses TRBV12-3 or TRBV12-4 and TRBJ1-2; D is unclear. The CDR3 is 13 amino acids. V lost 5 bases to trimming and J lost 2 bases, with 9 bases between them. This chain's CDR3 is CASSDPGNYGYTF. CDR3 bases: TGTGCCAGCAGTGATCCAGGAAACTATGGCTACACCTTC.

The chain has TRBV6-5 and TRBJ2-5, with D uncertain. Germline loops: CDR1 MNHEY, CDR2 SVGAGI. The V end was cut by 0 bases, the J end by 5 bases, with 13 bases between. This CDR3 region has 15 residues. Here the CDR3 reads CASSYSGSKFETQYF. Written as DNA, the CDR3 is TGTGCCAGCAGTTACTCGGGCAGCAAATTCGAGACCCAGTACTTC.

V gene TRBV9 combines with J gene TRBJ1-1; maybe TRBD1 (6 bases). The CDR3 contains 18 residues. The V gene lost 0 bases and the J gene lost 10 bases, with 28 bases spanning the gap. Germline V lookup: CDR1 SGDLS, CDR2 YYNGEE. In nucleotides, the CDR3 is TGTGCCAGCAGCGTAGATGCCAGTTTTGATGGGACACGAAAGAGAGCTTTCTTT. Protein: CASSVDASFDGTRKRAFF.

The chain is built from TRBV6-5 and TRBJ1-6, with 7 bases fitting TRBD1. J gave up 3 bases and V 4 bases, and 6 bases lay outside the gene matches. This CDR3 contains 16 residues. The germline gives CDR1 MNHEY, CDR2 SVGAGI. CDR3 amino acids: CASSSPRTGYNSPLHF. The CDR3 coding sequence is TGTGCCAGCAGTTCCCCTCGGACAGGCTATAATTCACCCCTCCACTTT.

CDR3 sequence reads: CATQPGGAGYGYTF. CDR3 in DNA: TGTGCCACCCAACCCGGGGGGGCAGGATATGGCTACACCTTC. The chain has TRBV7-8 and TRBJ1-2, with D possibly matching TRBD1 (6 bases). Germline CDR1 SGHVS, CDR2 FQNEAQ. With 10 bases removed from V and 5 bases from J, the gap between germline ends came to 20 bases. The length of the CDR3 is 14 residues.

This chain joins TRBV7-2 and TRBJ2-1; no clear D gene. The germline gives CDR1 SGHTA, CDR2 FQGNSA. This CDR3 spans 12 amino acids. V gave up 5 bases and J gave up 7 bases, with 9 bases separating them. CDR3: CASSNPGNEQFF. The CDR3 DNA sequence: TGTGCCAGCAGCAACCCCGGGAATGAGCAGTTCTTC. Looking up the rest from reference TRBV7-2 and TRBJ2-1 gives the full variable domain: GAGVSQSPSNKVTEKGKDVELRCDPISGHTALYWYRQSLGQGLEFLIYFQGNSAPDKSGLPSDRFSAERTGGSVSTLTIQRTQQEDSAVYLCASSNPGNEQFFGPGTRLTVL.

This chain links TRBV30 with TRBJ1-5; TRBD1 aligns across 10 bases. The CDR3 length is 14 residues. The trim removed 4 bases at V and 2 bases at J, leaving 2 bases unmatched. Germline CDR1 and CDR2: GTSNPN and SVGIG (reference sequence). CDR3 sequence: CAWIGTGGNQPQHF. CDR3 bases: TGTGCCTGGATTGGGACAGGGGGCAATCAGCCCCAGCATTTT. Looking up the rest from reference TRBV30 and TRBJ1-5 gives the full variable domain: SQTIHQWPATLVQPVGSPLSLECTVEGTSNPNLYWYRQAAGRGLQLLFYSVGIGQISSEVPQNLSASRPQDRQFILSSKKLLLSDSGFYLCAWIGTGGNQPQHFGDGTRLSIL.

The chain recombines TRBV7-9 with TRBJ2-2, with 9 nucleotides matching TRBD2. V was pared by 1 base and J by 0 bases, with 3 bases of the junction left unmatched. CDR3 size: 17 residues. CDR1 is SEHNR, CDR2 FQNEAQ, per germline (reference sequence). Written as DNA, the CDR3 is TGTGCCAGCAGCTTAGGTCAGCGGGGGGCGAACACCGGGGAGCTGTTTTTT. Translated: CASSLGQRGANTGELFF.

The CDR3 protein is CASSQAGQGGSPLHF. The DNA of the CDR3 is TGTGCCAGCAGCCAAGCCGGGCAGGGGGGTTCACCCCTCCACTTT. The chain couples TRBV14 to TRBJ1-6, with 7 bases aligning to TRBD1. The V and J ends lost 1 base and 9 bases, in that order; junction bases with no gene match: 6. The CDR3 extends over 15 amino acids. Per the germline V gene, CDR1 is SGHDN and CDR2 is FVKESK.

CDR3 amino acids: CASTHFVGDRGEAFF. In nucleotides, the CDR3 is TGTGCCAGCACCCATTTTGTTGGGGATAGGGGTGAAGCTTTCTTT. The J gene is TRBJ1-1, the V gene TRBV28; possibly TRBD1 for D (5 bases). V lost 7 bases and J 7 bases, leaving 22 bases between the germline ends. Germline CDR1 reads MDHEN; CDR2 reads SYDVKM. The CDR3 spans 15 residues.

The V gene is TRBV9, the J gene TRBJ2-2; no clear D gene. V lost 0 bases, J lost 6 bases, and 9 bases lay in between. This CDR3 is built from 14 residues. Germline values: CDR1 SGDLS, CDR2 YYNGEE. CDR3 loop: CASSVAYIAGELFF. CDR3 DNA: TGTGCCAGCAGCGTAGCTTATATAGCCGGGGAGCTGTTTTTT.